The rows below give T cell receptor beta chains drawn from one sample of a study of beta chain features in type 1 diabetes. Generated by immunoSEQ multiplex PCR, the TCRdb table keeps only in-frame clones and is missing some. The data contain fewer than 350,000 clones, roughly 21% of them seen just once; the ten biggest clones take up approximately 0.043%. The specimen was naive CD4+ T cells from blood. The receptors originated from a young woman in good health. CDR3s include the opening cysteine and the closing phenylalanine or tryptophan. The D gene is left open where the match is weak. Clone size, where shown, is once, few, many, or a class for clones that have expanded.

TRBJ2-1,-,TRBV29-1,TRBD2,TGCAGCGTGACTAGCTCGTTCGATGAGCAGTTCTTC,CSVTSSFDEQFF
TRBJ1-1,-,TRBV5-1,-,TGCGCCAGCAGCTATGGGACACACTCGACGAACACTGAAGCTTTCTTT,CASSYGTHSTNTEAFF
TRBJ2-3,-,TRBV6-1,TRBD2,TGTGCCAGCAGTGGGTCGGGGGGATTTTCGGCAGATACGCAGTATTTT,CASSGSGGFSADTQYF
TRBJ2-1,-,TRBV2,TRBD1,TGTGCCAGCAGCTCGACAGGGAATGAGCAGTTCTTC,CASSSTGNEQFF
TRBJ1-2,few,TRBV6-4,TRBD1,TGTGCCAGCAGTGACAGGATTGGACAGGGTTTCTACACCTTC,CASSDRIGQGFYTF
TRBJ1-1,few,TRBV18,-,TGTGCCAGCTCACCAGGTTTGCAGTGGACTGAAGCTTTCTTT,CASSPGLQWTEAFF
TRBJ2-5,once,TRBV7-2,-,TGTGCCAGCAGCTTAGGGTCAGAACAGACCCAGTACTTC,CASSLGSEQTQYF
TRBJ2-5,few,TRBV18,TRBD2,TGTGCCAGCTCACTTGGACTAGTACAAGAGACCCAGTACTTC,CASSLGLVQETQYF
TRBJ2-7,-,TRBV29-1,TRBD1,TGCAGCGTTGACCGGGGACAGTCGGGCGAGCAGTACTTC,CSVDRGQSGEQYF
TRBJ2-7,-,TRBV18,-,TGTGCCAGCTCACCGGAGAACAAGCCCTACGAGCAGTACTTC,CASSPENKPYEQYF
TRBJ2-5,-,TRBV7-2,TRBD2,TGTGCCAGCAGCTTAGCGGGGGGGGGAGAGACCCAGTACTTC,CASSLAGGGETQYF
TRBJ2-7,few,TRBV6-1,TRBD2,TGTGCCAGCAGTGAGATGTCAGCGGGATCCTACGAGCAGTACTTC,CASSEMSAGSYEQYF
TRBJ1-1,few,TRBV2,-,TGTGCCAGCAGTGGGGGCTTGGGCACTGAAGCTTTCTTT,CASSGGLGTEAFF
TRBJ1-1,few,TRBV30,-,TGTGCCTGGAGTAGGGGGGGTATATTGTCTGAAGCTTTCTTT,CAWSRGGILSEAFF
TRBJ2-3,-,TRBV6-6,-,TGTGCCAGCACGACCAGGGATACGCAGTATTTT,CASTTRDTQYF
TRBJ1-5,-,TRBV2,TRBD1,TGTGCCAGCAGTGATGACAGGGGGCTTTTGCCCCAGCATTTT,CASSDDRGLLPQHF
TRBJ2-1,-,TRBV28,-,TGTGCCAGCAGTTCTCCCCCCAGGGTAGGGCAGTTCTTC,CASSSPPRVGQFF
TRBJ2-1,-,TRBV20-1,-,TGCAGTGCCGGCGGGGCGTTCTTC,CSAGGAFF
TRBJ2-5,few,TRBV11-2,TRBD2,TGTGCCAGCAGCCGGGTAGCGGGGGGGCTAGGGGAGACCCAGTACTTC,CASSRVAGGLGETQYF
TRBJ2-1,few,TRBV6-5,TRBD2,TGTGCCAGCAGTTACGGGACTACAAATGAGCAGTTCTTC,CASSYGTTNEQFF
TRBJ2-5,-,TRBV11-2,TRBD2,TGTGCCAGCAGCCTAGCGGAGGCCCAAGAGACCCAGTACTTC,CASSLAEAQETQYF
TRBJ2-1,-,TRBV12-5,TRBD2,TGTGCTAGTGGTTTGAAGGTAGCGGGGTACTACAATGAGCAGTTCTTC,CASGLKVAGYYNEQFF
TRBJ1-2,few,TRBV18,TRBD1,TGTGCCAGCTCACCAACCGGGACAGAGCACTATGGCTACACCTTC,CASSPTGTEHYGYTF
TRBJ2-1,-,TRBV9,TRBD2,TGTGCCAGCAGCGTAGAAGGACTAGCGTACCACAATGAGCAGTTCTTC,CASSVEGLAYHNEQFF
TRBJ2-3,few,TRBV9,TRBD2,TGTGCCAGCAGCGTCCTAGCGGGGAACACAGATACGCAGTATTTT,CASSVLAGNTDTQYF
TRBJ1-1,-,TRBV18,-,TGTGCCAGCTCTCGACGGACAGAGAACACTGAAGCTTTCTTT,CASSRRTENTEAFF
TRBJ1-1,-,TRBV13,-,TGTGCCAGCAGCTTGAACAGCGGAGCTTTCTTT,CASSLNSGAFF
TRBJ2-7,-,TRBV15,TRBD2,TGTGCCACCAGCAGAGACGTTTCTAGCGGGGGCTACGAGCAGTACTTC,CATSRDVSSGGYEQYF
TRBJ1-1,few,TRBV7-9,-,TGTGCCAGCAGCTCGTTCGGTGGGAACACTGAAGCTTTCTTT,CASSSFGGNTEAFF
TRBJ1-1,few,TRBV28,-,TGTGCCAGCAGTCTCTCGACAGGATCCAGGGTGCCTTTCTTT,CASSLSTGSRVPFF
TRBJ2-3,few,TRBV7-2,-,TGTGCCAGCAGCTTAGCGCGGTATAGCACAGATACGCAGTATTTT,CASSLARYSTDTQYF
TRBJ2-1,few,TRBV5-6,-,TGTGCCAGCAGCTTGCCTATCTCCCCTCTTAAGCAGTTCTTC,CASSLPISPLKQFF
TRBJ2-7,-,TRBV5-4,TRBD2,TGTGCCAGCAGCTTTGGGACTAGCAGGGGCGAGCAGTACTTC,CASSFGTSRGEQYF
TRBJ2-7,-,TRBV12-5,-,TGTGCTAGTGGTTTTCCGTTCTTGGACAGCGGGACCTACGAGCAGTACTTC,CASGFPFLDSGTYEQYF
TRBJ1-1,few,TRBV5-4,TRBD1,TGTGCCAGCAGCCTGGGACAGGGGTGGGGCACTGAAGCTTTCTTT,CASSLGQGWGTEAFF
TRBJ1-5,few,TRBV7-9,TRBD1,TGTGCCAGCAGCGCCGGGACAGGAGCTCAGCCCCAGCATTTT,CASSAGTGAQPQHF
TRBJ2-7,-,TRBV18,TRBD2,TGTGCCAGCTCACCACCCCGGACTAGGCACCCACACGAGCAGTACTTC,CASSPPRTRHPHEQYF
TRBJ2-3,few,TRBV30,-,TGTGCCTGTACTAAAGGGGGAGATACGCAGTATTTT,CACTKGGDTQYF
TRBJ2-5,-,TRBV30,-,TGTGCCTGGTCCTTGTTCGGGGGGCTTGTAGAGACCCAGTACTTC,CAWSLFGGLVETQYF
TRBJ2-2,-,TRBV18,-,TGTGCCAGCTCACCCGGGAGCAACACCGGGGAGCTGTTTTTT,CASSPGSNTGELFF
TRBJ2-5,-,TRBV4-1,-,TGCGCCAGCAGCCAAGATGGGGGGATCCAAGAGACCCAGTACTTC,CASSQDGGIQETQYF
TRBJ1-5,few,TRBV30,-,TGTGCCTGGAGTCAGTCAATGGGCCAGCCCCAGCATTTT,CAWSQSMGQPQHF
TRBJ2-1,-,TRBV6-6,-,TGTGCCAGCAGTCCCCCCGCCGACTTGTACAATGAGCAGTTCTTC,CASSPPADLYNEQFF
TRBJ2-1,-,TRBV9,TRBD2,TGTGCCAGCAGCGTAGAGGGCGGGAGAGGGCAGTTCTTC,CASSVEGGRGQFF
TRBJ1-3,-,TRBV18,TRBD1,TGTGCCAGCTCACCCGGACAGGGTGGAAACACCATATATTTT,CASSPGQGGNTIYF
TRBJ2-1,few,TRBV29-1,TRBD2,TGCAGCGTTGGCCCGGTAGCGGGAGGCCGTAATGAGCAGTTCTTC,CSVGPVAGGRNEQFF
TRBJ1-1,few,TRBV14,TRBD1,TGTGCCAGCAGCCAAGAGACAGGGAGAATGAACACTGAAGCTTTCTTT,CASSQETGRMNTEAFF
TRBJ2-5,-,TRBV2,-,TGTGCCAGCAGTCGCGACAGCCAAGAGACCCAGTACTTC,CASSRDSQETQYF